This TCR beta chain came from a study of blood T cells in healthy people across ages. Alongside a J-beta primer mix, a sample-barcoded 5' primer served in a second PCR lasting roughly 6 to 11 cycles. TCRdb redid the calling of the 5' RACE reads with MiXCR, one entry per CDR3 protein. The data show roughly 1.5 million distinct CDR3 sequences, with about 45% seen just once and around 4% held by the top ten. V was clipped by 1 base and J by 0 bases; unmatched bases: 8. Germline-derived CDR1 and CDR2 are SEHNR and FQNEAQ (reference sequence). The CDR3 sequence is 18 residues long. V usage is TRBV7-9 and J usage is TRBJ2-3; 9 bases agree with TRBD2. Sequences were obtained from blood. The receptor's source is a young woman in good health. CDR3 nucleotides: TGTGCCAGCAGCTTAGGACTAGCGGTGTTTAGAAGCACAGATACGCAGTATTTT. Translation: CASSLGLAVFRSTDTQYF.